The 3 T cell receptor beta chains given below trace back to one sample, sequenced in a study of shared clonotypes between healthy human individuals. The data were produced by immunoSEQ multiplex PCR, yet TCRdb's version contains in-frame clones alone and is incomplete. The sample holds around 580,000 clones, roughly 98% seen once. Positive CCR7 selection of CD45RO-negative cells yielded the naive CD8 cells, and terminally differentiated effector memory CD45RA+ cells were excluded. The sample consisted of naive CD8+ T cells sorted from blood. The source of these receptors is a man aged 25 to 40 in good health.

J is TRBJ2-7 and V is TRBV14; 12 bases line up with TRBD2. The CDR3 is 16 amino acids. The V and J ends lost 2 bases and 5 bases, in that order; junction bases with no gene match: 7. Germline V gene data show CDR1 as SGHDN and CDR2 as FVKESK. The CDR3 region is CASSQLTSGRNHEQYF. CDR3 bases: TGTGCCAGCAGCCAACTGACTAGCGGGAGAAACCACGAGCAGTACTTC.

This sequence joins TRBV12-5 and TRBJ2-3, with a tentative D call TRBD2 (5 bases). The germline V and J ends were trimmed by 6 bases and 5 bases, with 12 bases remaining between them. The CDR3 is 13 residues long. Germline loops: CDR1 LGHNT, CDR2 FRNRAP. The CDR3 loop reads CASGLTRGDTQYF. CDR3 DNA: TGTGCTAGTGGACTAACTAGAGGAGATACGCAGTATTTT.

The J gene is TRBJ2-1, the V gene TRBV9; D not resolved. The V gene's germline CDR1 is SGDLS and CDR2 YYNGEE. Trimming pared 0 bases from V and 4 bases from J, leaving 11 bases between. The CDR3 totals 15 residues. The CDR3 here is CASSVAWALYNEQFF. In DNA, the CDR3 is TGTGCCAGCAGCGTAGCGTGGGCCCTATACAATGAGCAGTTCTTC.